This TCR beta chain came from a study of human thymus T cells. The CDR3 totals 15 residues. Trimming took 8 bases from V and 4 from J; bases not matched to a gene: 13. Germline CDR1 reads MDHEN; CDR2 reads SYDVKM. Profiling relied on immunoSEQ multiplex PCR, and the TCRdb table lists in-frame clones only, not all of them. The sample contains roughly 60,000 clones, approximately 93% of which appear only once. The rearrangement uses TRBV28 and TRBJ2-5; TRBD2 matches 7 bases. Sequenced sample: blood. The sequence derives from a boy under two years old with a congenital heart defect but otherwise immunologically healthy. CDR3 residues: CASEDVVGGLETQYF. The CDR3 region has the DNA TGTGCCAGCGAGGACGTGGTGGGAGGGCTAGAGACCCAGTACTTC.